Given below is one T cell receptor beta chain in context. Trimming shortened V by 6 bases and J by 0 bases, and 17 bases separated the two germline ends. The CDR3 spans 17 residues. The germline V gene encodes CDR1 MDHEN and CDR2 SYDVKM. Original processing methods: Cell counts per sample came from amplifying reference gene primers. The protocol was immunoSEQ multiplex PCR, while the TCRdb copy is restricted to in-frame clones and leaves out a portion. Clone size and V and J calls were adopted from that table, with D and trimming inferred from the DNA. The sample holds approximately 300,000 clones, around 90% seen once. Cohort 3 donors were reported recovered after two negative PCRs, clearance, or symptom resolution. This entry belongs to a study of blood T cell repertoires in COVID-19. At the level of the study: Samples representing acute and convalescent COVID-19 were sourced from the United States, Italy and Spain.

Sample: PBMCs or T cells enriched from blood (not recorded which). This receptor was taken from a woman aged 25-40 years who had recovered from COVID-19. The chain joins TRBV28 to TRBJ1-4; the D gene is possibly TRBD1 (5 bases). CDR3 residues: CASRPPPGFPTNEKLFF. Written as DNA, the CDR3 is TGTGCCAGCAGACCTCCTCCAGGGTTCCCAACTAATGAAAAACTGTTTTTT.